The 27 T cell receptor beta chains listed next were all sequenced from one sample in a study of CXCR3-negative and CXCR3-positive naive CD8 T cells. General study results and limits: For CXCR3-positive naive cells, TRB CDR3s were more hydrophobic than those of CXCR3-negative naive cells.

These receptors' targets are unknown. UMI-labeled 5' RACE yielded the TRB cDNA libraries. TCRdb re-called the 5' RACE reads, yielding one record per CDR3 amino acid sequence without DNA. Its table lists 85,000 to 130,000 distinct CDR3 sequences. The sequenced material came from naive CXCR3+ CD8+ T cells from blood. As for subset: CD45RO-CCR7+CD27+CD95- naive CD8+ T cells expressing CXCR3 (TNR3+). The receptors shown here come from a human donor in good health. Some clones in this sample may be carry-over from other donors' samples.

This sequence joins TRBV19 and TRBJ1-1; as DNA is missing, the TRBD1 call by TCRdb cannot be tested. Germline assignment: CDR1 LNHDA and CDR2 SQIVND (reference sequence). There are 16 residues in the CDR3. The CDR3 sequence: CASSADRRNMNTEAFF.

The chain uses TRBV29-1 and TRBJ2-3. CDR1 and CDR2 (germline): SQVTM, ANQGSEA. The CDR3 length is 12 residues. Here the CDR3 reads CSVDTGTDTQYF.

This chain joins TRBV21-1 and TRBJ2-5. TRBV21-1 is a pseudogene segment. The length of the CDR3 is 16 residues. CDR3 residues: CASSPERVAVGETQYF.

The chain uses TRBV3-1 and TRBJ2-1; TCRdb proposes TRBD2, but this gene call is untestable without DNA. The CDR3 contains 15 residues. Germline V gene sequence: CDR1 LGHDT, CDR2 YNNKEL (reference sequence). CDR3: CASGKRLADYNEQFF.

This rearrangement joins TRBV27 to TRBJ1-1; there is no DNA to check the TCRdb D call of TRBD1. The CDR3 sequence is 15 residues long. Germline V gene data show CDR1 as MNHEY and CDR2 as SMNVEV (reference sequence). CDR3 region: CASRDRAGFNTEAFF.

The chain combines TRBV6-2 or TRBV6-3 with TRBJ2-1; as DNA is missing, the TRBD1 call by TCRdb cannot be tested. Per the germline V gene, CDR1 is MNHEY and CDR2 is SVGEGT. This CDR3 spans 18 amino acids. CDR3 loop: CASNPLAGPDPYYNEQFF.

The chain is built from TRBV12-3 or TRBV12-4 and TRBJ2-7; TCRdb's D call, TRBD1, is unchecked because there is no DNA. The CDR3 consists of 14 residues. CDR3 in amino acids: CASKEDKFSYEQYF.

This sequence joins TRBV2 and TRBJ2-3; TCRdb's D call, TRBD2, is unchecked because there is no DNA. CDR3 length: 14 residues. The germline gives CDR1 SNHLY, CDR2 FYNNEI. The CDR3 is CASSSGLSTDTQYF.

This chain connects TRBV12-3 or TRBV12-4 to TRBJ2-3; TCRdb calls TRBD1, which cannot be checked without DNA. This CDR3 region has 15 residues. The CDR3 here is CASSSFQAATDTQYF.

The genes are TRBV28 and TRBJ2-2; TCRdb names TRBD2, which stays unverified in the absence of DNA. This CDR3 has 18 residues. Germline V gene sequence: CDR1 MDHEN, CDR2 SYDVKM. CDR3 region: CASSLLTGLAGGAGELFF.

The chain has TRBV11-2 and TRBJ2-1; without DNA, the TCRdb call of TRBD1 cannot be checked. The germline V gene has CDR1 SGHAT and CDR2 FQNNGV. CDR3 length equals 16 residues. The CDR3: CASSFGVAPSYNEQFF.

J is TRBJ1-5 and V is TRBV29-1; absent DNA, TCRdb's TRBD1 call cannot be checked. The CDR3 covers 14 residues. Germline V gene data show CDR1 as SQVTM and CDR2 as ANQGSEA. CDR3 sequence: CSVDGADNNQPQHF.

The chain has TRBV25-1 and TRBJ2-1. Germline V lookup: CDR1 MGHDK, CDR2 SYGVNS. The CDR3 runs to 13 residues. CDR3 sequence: CASSEMDLYEQFF.

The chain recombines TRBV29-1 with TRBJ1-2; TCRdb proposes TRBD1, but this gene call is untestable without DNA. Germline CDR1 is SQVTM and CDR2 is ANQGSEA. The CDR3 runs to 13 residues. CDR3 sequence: CSASGQGAWGYTF.

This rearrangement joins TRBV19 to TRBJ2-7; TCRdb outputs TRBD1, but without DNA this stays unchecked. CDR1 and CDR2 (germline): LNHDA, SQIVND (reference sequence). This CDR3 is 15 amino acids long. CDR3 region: CASSMEMTGYVEQYF. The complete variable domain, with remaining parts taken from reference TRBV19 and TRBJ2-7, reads DGGITQSPKYLFRKEGQNVTLSCEQNLNHDAMYWYRQDPGQGLRLIYYSQIVNDFQKGDIAEGYSVSREKKESFPLTVTSAQKNPTAFYLCASSMEMTGYVEQYFGPGTRLTVT.

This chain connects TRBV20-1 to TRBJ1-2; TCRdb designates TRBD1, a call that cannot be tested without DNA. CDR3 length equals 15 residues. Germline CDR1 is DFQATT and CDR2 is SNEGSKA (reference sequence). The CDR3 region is CSARDLTGGNYGYTF.

CDR3 sequence: CASRIPGQGVSNEQFF. The chain uses TRBV6-1 and TRBJ2-1; the D gene TCRdb calls, TRBD1, cannot be checked with no DNA. The CDR3 is 16 amino acids. Germline lookup yields CDR1 MNHNS and CDR2 SASEGT.

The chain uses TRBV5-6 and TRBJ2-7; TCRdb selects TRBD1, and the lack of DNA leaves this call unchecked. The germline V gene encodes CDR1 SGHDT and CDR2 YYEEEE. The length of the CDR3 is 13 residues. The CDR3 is CASRPPDVCEQYF.

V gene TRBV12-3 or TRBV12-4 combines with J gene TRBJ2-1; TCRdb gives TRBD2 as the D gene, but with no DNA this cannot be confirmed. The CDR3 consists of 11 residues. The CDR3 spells CASSPLGRLFF.

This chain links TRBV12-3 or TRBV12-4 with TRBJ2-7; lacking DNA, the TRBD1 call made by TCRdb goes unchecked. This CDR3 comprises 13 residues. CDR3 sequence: CASGAASSYEQYF.

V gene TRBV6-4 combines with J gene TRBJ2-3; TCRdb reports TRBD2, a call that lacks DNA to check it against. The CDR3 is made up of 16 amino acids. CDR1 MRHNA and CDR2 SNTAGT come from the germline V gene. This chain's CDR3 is CASSESGGAGTDTQYF.

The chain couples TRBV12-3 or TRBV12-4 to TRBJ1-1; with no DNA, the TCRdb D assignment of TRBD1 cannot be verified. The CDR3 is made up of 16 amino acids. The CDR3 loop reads CASSLTGTGLVAEAFF.

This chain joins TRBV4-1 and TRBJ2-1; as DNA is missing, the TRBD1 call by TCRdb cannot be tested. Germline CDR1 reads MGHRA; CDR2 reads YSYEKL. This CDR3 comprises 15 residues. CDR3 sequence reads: CASSQDGGEYNEQFF.

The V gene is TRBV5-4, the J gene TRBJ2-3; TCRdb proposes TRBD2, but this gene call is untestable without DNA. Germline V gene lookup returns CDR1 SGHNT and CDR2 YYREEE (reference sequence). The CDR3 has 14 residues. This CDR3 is CASRTPAETDTQYF.

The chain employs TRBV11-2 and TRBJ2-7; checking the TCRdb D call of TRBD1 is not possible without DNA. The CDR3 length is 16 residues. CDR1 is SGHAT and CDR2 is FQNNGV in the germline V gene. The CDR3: CASSQRQGEGGYEQYF.

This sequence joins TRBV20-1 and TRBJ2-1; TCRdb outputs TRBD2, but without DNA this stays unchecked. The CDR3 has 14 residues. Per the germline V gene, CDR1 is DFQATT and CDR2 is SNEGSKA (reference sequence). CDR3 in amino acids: CSTLSGESHNEQFF.

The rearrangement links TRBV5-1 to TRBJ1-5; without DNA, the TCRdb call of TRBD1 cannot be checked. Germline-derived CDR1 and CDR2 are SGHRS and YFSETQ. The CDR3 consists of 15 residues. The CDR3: CASSLEGGFNQPQHF.